These 24 T cell receptor beta chains came from one sample sequenced in a study of cytomegalovirus exposure and HLA in healthy donors. With 60 Vbeta and 13 Jbeta primers, the PCR was carried out. This table comes from immunoSEQ multiplex PCR, and its TCRdb copy is limited to in-frame clones, with some not included. The data contain tens of thousands of clones, approximately 73% of them singletons. Sample: PBMCs. The receptor set was obtained from a man between 50 and 59 years old in good health and CMV-seronegative.

The genes are TRBV5-1 and TRBJ1-2; the match to TRBD1 covers 10 bases. The V and J ends lost 0 bases and 0 bases, in that order; junction bases with no gene match: 5. CDR1 and CDR2 from the germline V gene are SGHRS and YFSETQ. CDR3 length: 17 amino acids. The CDR3 DNA is TGCGCCAGCAGCTTGGTTCCGGACAGGGGGTCTAACTATGGCTACACCTTC. Its protein is CASSLVPDRGSNYGYTF.

This clone was counted only a few times. The junction does not match germline at one end; this may be a read error. The chain combines TRBV7-9 with TRBJ1-3; TRBD1 is a possible D gene (6 bases). Germline lookup yields CDR1 SEHNR and CDR2 FQNEAQ (reference sequence). The length of the CDR3 is 17 residues. The CDR3 DNA sequence: TGTTCCAGCAGCTTCACACAGAAGACGGGACACAGAAACACCATATATTTT. Translated: CSSSFTQKTGHRNTIYF. The complete variable domain, with remaining parts taken from reference TRBV7-9 and TRBJ1-3, reads DTGVSQNPRHKITKRGQNVTFRCDPISEHNRLYWYRQTLGQGPEFLTYFQNEAQLEKSRLLSDRFSAERPKGSFSTLEIQRTEQGDSAMYLCSSSFTQKTGHRNTIYFGEGSWLTVV.

V is TRBV5-1 and J is TRBJ1-2; the D gene is possibly TRBD1 (6 bases). This CDR3 contains 15 residues. Trimming removed 3 bases from V and 8 bases from J, with 20 bases in between. The germline V gene encodes CDR1 SGHRS and CDR2 YFSETQ. CDR3 DNA sequence: TGCGCCAGCAGCTCAGTACCGGACAGACCTTCGGGCTACACCTTC. It codes for CASSSVPDRPSGYTF. The full variable domain, with the rest looked up from reference TRBV5-1 and TRBJ1-2, is KAGVTQTPRYLIKTRGQQVTLSCSPISGHRSVSWYQQTPGQGLQFLFEYFSETQRNKGNFPGRFSGRQFSNSRSEMNVSTLELGDSALYLCASSSVPDRPSGYTFGSGTRLTVV.

The V and J genes are TRBV5-4 and TRBJ2-7; TRBD1 agrees at 12 bases. This CDR3 contains 14 residues. The ends lost 3 bases at V and 4 bases at J; junction bases unmatched: 2. Germline V gene sequence: CDR1 SGHNT, CDR2 YYREEE (reference sequence). The CDR3 bases are TGTGCCAGCAGCTCGGGACAGGGGGCGTACGAGCAGTACTTC. Translation gives CASSSGQGAYEQYF.

This clone was counted only a few times. The sample contains more than one DNA sequence encoding this CDR3. The genes are TRBV27 and TRBJ1-2; D is possibly TRBD1 (5 bases). Germline lookup yields CDR1 MNHEY and CDR2 SMNVEV (reference sequence). The V and J ends lost 3 bases and 6 bases respectively, with 11 bases between them. The CDR3 is 13 amino acids. CDR3 in amino acids: CASSFLGQDGYTF. In DNA form, the CDR3 reads TGTGCCAGCAGTTTCCTGGGGCAGGATGGCTACACCTTC.

The CDR3 spells CASSSPGQDEQYF. The CDR3 region has the DNA TGTGCCAGCAGCTCGCCGGGACAGGACGAGCAGTACTTC. The chain is built from TRBV7-9 and TRBJ2-7, with 8 nucleotides matching TRBD1. The CDR3 contains 13 residues. After removal of 4 bases from V and 5 bases from J, the junction contained 4 bases not matched to a gene. Germline V gene sequence: CDR1 SEHNR, CDR2 FQNEAQ (reference sequence).

This clone was counted between two and nine times. The chain has TRBV5-6 and TRBJ1-6, with 7 positions matching TRBD1. Looked up from germline, CDR1 is SGHDT and CDR2 is YYEEEE. Trimming cost V 1 base and J 6 bases; bases outside gene matches: 4. This CDR3 is built from 15 residues. Here the CDR3 reads CASSLRGPGNSPLHF. The CDR3 coding sequence is TGTGCCAGCAGCTTGAGGGGGCCGGGTAATTCACCCCTCCACTTT.

This rearrangement joins TRBV5-1 to TRBJ1-1; TRBD1 is a possible D gene (6 bases). The CDR3 has 13 residues. The ends were cut back, 4 bases at V and 4 bases at J, with 11 bases in the middle. Germline loops: CDR1 SGHRS, CDR2 YFSETQ. In nucleotides, the CDR3 is TGCGCCAGCAGCCCGGACAGAGTCACTGAAGCTTTCTTT. This sequence encodes CASSPDRVTEAFF.

The chain combines TRBV2 with TRBJ2-4, with 7 bases matching TRBD2. CDR1 and CDR2 (germline): SNHLY, FYNNEI. After removal of 10 bases from V and 3 bases from J, the junction contained 9 bases not matched to a gene. CDR3 length equals 14 residues. CDR3 sequence: CAIEKGLDKNIQYF. The CDR3 nucleotides read TGTGCCATTGAGAAAGGACTAGACAAAAACATTCAGTACTTC.

This chain joins TRBV2 and TRBJ1-5, with 8 positions matching TRBD1. The V gene's germline CDR1 is SNHLY and CDR2 FYNNEI. The CDR3 length is 15 residues. Trimming cost V 6 bases and J 0 bases; bases outside gene matches: 4. In DNA, the CDR3 is TGTGCCAGCAGCCGGGACAGGAATAGCAATCAGCCCCAGCATTTT. Its translation: CASSRDRNSNQPQHF.

As regards this clone: Additional DNA sequences in this sample encode the identical CDR3. The V and J genes are TRBV2 and TRBJ1-5, with D maybe TRBD1 (6 bases). This CDR3 region has 13 residues. The V gene's germline CDR1 is SNHLY and CDR2 FYNNEI. Trimming removed 5 bases at V and 12 bases at J, with 17 bases between. The CDR3 region has the DNA TGTGCCAGCAGTCGGGACACCCTTTTTCTCCAGCATTTT. It translates to CASSRDTLFLQHF. The whole variable domain, filled in from reference TRBV2 and TRBJ1-5, reads EPEVTQTPSHQVTQMGQEVILRCVPISNHLYFYWYRQILGQKVEFLVSFYNNEISEKSEIFDDQFSVERPDGSNFTLKIRSTKLEDSAMYFCASSRDTLFLQHFGDGTRLSIL.

V usage is TRBV29-1 and J usage is TRBJ1-2, with 9 bases that match TRBD1. The CDR3 is made up of 14 amino acids. Germline CDR1 reads SQVTM; CDR2 reads ANQGSEA. J lost 7 bases, V lost 2 bases, and 8 bases had no gene match. CDR3 DNA sequence: TGCAGCGTTGAACTGACAGGGGGTACTGGTGGCTACACCTTC. It codes for CSVELTGGTGGYTF.

The gene calls are TRBV6-4 and TRBJ2-3, with TRBD2 identical over 8 bases. The V and J ends lost 1 base and 2 bases, in that order; junction bases with no gene match: 5. CDR1 is MRHNA, CDR2 SNTAGT, per germline. The CDR3 loop spans 16 amino acids. CDR3 protein: CASSDLAGGTTDTQYF. The CDR3 bases are TGTGCCAGCAGTGACTTGGCGGGGGGAACCACAGATACGCAGTATTTT.

The V gene is TRBV5-1, the J gene TRBJ2-1; 12 nucleotides line up with TRBD2. The V gene end was trimmed by 4 bases and the J gene end by 2 bases; junction bases not matched to a gene: 7. There are 17 residues in the CDR3. CDR1 SGHRS and CDR2 YFSETQ come from the germline V gene. This chain's CDR3 is CASSITPSGGAYNEQFF. DNA of the CDR3: TGCGCCAGCAGCATAACCCCTAGCGGGGGGGCCTACAATGAGCAGTTCTTC.

Turning to this clone: The junction differs from germline at one of its ends, possibly a read error. The chain carries TRBV7-7 and TRBJ2-2; TRBD1 might be the D (6 bases). The CDR3 length is 14 residues. CDR1 is SSHAT and CDR2 is FNYEAQ in the germline V gene (reference sequence). The DNA for the CDR3 is TGTGCTAGCAGCCCCACGAGGGGGTCCGGGGAGCTGTTTTTT. Encoded protein: CASSPTRGSGELFF.

As to this clone: A read error may account for a junction end that differs from germline. The sample holds other DNA sequences that translate to the same CDR3. The chain uses TRBV6-1 and TRBJ2-5; 7 bases are a match to TRBD2. Germline V gives CDR1 MNHNS, CDR2 SASEGT. This CDR3 has 16 amino acids. The CDR3 loop reads CASSEGAPTAGETQYF. CDR3 coding DNA: TGCGCCAGCAGTGAGGGTGCCCCGACAGCGGGGGAGACCCAGTACTTC.

This chain uses TRBV9 with TRBJ2-1, with unresolved D. The V end was cut by 0 bases, the J end by 5 bases, with 9 bases between. The length of the CDR3 is 14 residues. In germline, CDR1 is SGDLS, CDR2 YYNGEE. DNA of the CDR3: TGTGCCAGCAGCGTAGAACGACTCGACAATGAGCAGTTCTTC. As protein: CASSVERLDNEQFF.

The V and J genes are TRBV5-1 and TRBJ1-1; 9 bases are shared with TRBD1. The CDR3 is 15 residues long. Germline values: CDR1 SGHRS, CDR2 YFSETQ. J lost 7 bases, V lost 4 bases, and 11 bases had no gene match. The CDR3 DNA reads as TGCGCCAGCAGCCCGGGGGGACAGGGAGTGGATGAAGCTTTCTTT. This sequence encodes CASSPGGQGVDEAFF. Together with reference TRBV5-1 and TRBJ1-1, the CDR3 gives the full variable domain: KAGVTQTPRYLIKTRGQQVTLSCSPISGHRSVSWYQQTPGQGLQFLFEYFSETQRNKGNFPGRFSGRQFSNSRSEMNVSTLELGDSALYLCASSPGGQGVDEAFFGQGTRLTVV.

The rearrangement links TRBV2 to TRBJ1-3; unclear D gene. V lost 7 bases, J lost 1 base, and 14 bases lay in between. The CDR3 has 15 residues. The germline V gene has CDR1 SNHLY and CDR2 FYNNEI. As DNA, the CDR3 is TGTGCCAGCAAAGCGGTTTGGAGGTCTGGAAACACCATATATTTT. This sequence encodes CASKAVWRSGNTIYF.

V usage is TRBV5-8 and J usage is TRBJ1-4; the D gene is possibly TRBD1 (6 bases). V lost 5 bases and J 7 bases, leaving 15 bases between the germline ends. CDR1 and CDR2 from the germline V gene are SGHTS and YDEGEE. This CDR3 region has 14 residues. The CDR3 sequence is CASRRQVRSEKLFF. The DNA of the CDR3 is TGTGCCAGCAGACGACAGGTCCGGAGTGAAAAACTGTTTTTT.

The J gene is TRBJ2-7, the V gene TRBV15, with 8 bases that match TRBD2. J was trimmed by 4 bases and V by 4 bases; bases with no gene match: 9. Germline assignment: CDR1 LNHNV and CDR2 YYDKDF (reference sequence). The CDR3 is 15 amino acids. This CDR3 is CATSMGRGDLYEQYF. The CDR3, as DNA: TGTGCCACCAGCATGGGGCGGGGGGACCTTTACGAGCAGTACTTC.

Here the CDR3 DNA reads TGTGCCAGCAGCTTGGTCCAGGGCCCCCGGTACTTC. This encodes CASSLVQGPRYF. The J gene is TRBJ2-7, the V gene TRBV5-5; weak D call: TRBD1 (5 bases). V was shortened by 0 bases and J by 12 bases, with 13 bases between the two germline ends. CDR3 length: 12 amino acids. Germline CDR1 reads SGHKS; CDR2 reads YYEKEE (reference sequence).

The genes are TRBV10-2 and TRBJ2-7; 7 bases match TRBD2. This CDR3 contains 12 residues. The V gene's germline CDR1 is WSHSY and CDR2 SAAADI. Trimming removed 4 bases from V and 3 bases from J; junction bases left unmatched: 0. The CDR3 loop reads CASSAGGYEQYF. For the CDR3, the DNA is TGCGCCAGCAGTGCGGGGGGCTACGAGCAGTACTTC.

The chain has TRBV7-9 and TRBJ1-4; 10 bases fit TRBD1. The CDR3 covers 16 residues. The germline CDR1 and CDR2 sequences are SEHNR and FQNEAQ (reference sequence). V gave up 4 bases and J gave up 6 bases; unmatched junction bases: 8. CDR3 amino acids: CASSSTGGAQYEKLFF. The CDR3 DNA sequence: TGTGCCAGCAGCTCGACAGGGGGCGCCCAGTATGAAAAACTGTTTTTT. The whole variable domain, remainder taken from reference TRBV7-9 and TRBJ1-4, is DTGVSQNPRHKITKRGQNVTFRCDPISEHNRLYWYRQTLGQGPEFLTYFQNEAQLEKSRLLSDRFSAERPKGSFSTLEIQRTEQGDSAMYLCASSSTGGAQYEKLFFGSGTQLSVL.